This T cell receptor (beta chain) is from a study of T-cell memory formation after mild COVID-19. Findings and caveats of the study: The CD4+ clones that contracted clustered mainly within CM and EM, and the CD8+ clones concentrated in EMRA. Researchers could not confirm that second-wave clones peaking on day 37 targeted SARS-CoV-2.

V lost 9 bases and J lost 7, with 16 bases in between. This CDR3 is built from 13 residues. A single record per CDR3 protein comes from TCRdb applying MiXCR to the 5' RACE reads. The sample holds a few hundred thousand distinct CDR3 sequences, approximately 15% seen once. This clonotype was seen a handful of times. Its target is not known. Sequenced sample: PBMCs or a T cell subset sorted from them (not recorded which). This sequence joins TRBV12-3 or TRBV12-4 and TRBJ2-1; D uncertain. The receptor's source is a man between 18 and 29 years old who had mild COVID-19 (a few samples of this study predate the infection). Cell type and time point are not known. CDR3 nucleotide sequence: TGTGCCAGTGTACCGGGCCCTCGGAATGAGCAGTTCTTC. Protein product: CASVPGPRNEQFF.